This TCR beta chain emerged from a study of TIL therapy for anti-PD-1-resistant metastatic lung cancer. Study-level background: Median patient age was 54, ranging 38-75 years. Tumors carried a median about 1.6 non-synonymous mutations per megabase.

This was the immunoSEQ v3 assay. The data were produced by immunoSEQ multiplex PCR, yet TCRdb's version contains in-frame clones alone and is incomplete. This sample carries approximately 40,000 clones, more than 60% of them seen once, and the ten largest clones take about 5.7%. Germline CDR1 is SGHNT and CDR2 is YYREEE (reference sequence). V was pared by 0 bases and J by 5 bases, with 11 bases between. The CDR3 has 15 amino acids. Time point noted: pre-treatment sample, taken before nivolumab and TIL therapy. The input for sequencing was blood, taken at baseline. V and J are TRBV5-4 and TRBJ2-2; D possibly matches TRBD1 or TRBD2 (5 bases each). This TCR came from a person between 25 and 79 years old with non-small cell lung cancer. CDR3 loop: CASSLERGQTGELFF. The CDR3 DNA is TGTGCCAGCAGCTTGGAGAGGGGCCAGACCGGGGAGCTGTTTTTT.